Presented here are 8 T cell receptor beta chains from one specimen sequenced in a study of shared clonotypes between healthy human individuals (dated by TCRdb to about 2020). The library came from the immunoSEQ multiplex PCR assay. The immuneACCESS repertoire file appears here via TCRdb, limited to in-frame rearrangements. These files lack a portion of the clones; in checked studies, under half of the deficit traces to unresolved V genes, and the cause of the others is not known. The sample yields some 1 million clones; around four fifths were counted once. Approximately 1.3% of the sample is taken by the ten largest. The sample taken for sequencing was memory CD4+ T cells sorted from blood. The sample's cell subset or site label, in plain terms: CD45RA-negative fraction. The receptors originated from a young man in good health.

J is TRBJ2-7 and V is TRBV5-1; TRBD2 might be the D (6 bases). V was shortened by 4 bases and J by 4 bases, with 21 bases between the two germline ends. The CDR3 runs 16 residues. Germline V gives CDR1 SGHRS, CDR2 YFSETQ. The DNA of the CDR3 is TGCGCCAGCAGCCACGGATTAGGAGGGCGCCGGTACGAGCAGTACTTC. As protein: CASSHGLGGRRYEQYF.

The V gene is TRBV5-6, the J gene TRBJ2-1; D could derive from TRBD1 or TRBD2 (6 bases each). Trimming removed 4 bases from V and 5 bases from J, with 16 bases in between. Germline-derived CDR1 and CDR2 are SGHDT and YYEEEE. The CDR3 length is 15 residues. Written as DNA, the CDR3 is TGTGCCAGCAGCCGGGGGCTAGCAGCAAACAATGAGCAGTTCTTC. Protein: CASSRGLAANNEQFF.

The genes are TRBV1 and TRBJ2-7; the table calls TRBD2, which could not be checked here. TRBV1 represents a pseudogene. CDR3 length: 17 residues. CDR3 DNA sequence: TGCACCAGCAGCCAATCCTTGGGGAGGACTTCCTTCTACGAGCAGTACTTC. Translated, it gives CTSSQSLGRTSFYEQYF.

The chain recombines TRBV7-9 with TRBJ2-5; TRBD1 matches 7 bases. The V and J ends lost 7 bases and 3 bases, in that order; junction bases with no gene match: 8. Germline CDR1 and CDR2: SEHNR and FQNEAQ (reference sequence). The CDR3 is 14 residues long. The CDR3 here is CASNLQGWEETQYF. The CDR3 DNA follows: TGTGCCAGCAACCTACAGGGGTGGGAAGAGACCCAGTACTTC.

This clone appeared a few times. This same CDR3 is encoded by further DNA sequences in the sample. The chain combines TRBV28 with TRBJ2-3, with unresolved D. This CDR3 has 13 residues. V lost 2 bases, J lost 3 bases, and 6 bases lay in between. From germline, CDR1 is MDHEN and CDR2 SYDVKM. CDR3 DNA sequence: TGTGCCAGCAGTTTAGCCGGGACAGATACGCAGTATTTT. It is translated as CASSLAGTDTQYF. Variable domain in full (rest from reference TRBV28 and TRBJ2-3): DVKVTQSSRYLVKRTGEKVFLECVQDMDHENMFWYRQDPGLGLRLIYFSYDVKMKEKGDIPEGYSVSREKKERFSLILESASTNQTSMYLCASSLAGTDTQYFGPGTRLTVL.

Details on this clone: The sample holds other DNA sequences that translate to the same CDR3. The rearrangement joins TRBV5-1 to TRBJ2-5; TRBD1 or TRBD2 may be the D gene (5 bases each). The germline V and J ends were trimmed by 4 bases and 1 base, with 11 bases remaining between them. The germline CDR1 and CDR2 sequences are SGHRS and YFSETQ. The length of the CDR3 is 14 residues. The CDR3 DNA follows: TGCGCCAGCAGCCGAGAGGGGTCCCAAGAGACCCAGTACTTC. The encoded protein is CASSREGSQETQYF.

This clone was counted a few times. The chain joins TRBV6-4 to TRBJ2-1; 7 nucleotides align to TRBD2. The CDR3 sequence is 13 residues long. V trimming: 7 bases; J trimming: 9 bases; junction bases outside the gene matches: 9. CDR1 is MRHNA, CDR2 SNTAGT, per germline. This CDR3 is CASNPNGGGEQFF. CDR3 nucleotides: TGTGCCAGCAATCCTAATGGCGGGGGTGAGCAGTTCTTC.

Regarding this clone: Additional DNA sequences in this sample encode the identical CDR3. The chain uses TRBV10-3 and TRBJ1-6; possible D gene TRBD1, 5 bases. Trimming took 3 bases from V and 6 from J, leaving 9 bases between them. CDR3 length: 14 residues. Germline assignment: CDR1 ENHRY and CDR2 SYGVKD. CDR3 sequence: CAISDRGGNSPLHF. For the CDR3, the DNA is TGTGCCATCAGTGATAGGGGTGGTAATTCACCCCTCCACTTT.